This T cell receptor beta chain was sequenced in a study of blood T cell repertoires in COVID-19 (dated by TCRdb to the early 2020s). About the investigation overall: Collaborator samples came from the United States, Italy and Spain and covered acute and convalescent phases of COVID-19. Deeply sampled blood TCRbeta repertoires from subjects exposed to, actively infected with, or recovered from COVID-19 were included in the dataset. The samples were drawn from the first 160 participants of the ongoing ImmuneRACE study and from some 1,300 subjects provided by 6 global collaborators. Nearly every sample came with metadata listing a de-identified subject ID, COVID-19 status, age in years and sex. The repertoires were released in a freely available public database intended as a resource for research on the immune response to SARS-CoV-2. Where available, HLA class I and class II types were taken from metadata supplied by the sample provider and were not determined by assay-based typing. The prospective study material was composed of cDNA or gDNA derived from T cells, B-cell-depleted T cells, or PBMCs.

The CDR3 starts with the cysteine, ends with the phenylalanine, and has 15 residues. Only the CDR3 portion is preserved as DNA: 45 bases, with reading frame beginning at the first base. CDR1 is given as SNHLY and CDR2 as FYNNEI, both from the germline V gene. At the junction V is shortened by 1 base and J by 5 bases, with 14 bases in between. What the work shows at the level of the full study, not this receptor alone: Clinical and demographic metadata were provided uncurated, with the amount varying by source and participant.

This clone appeared once. Its antigen is currently not known. One base away there is no much larger clone; base qualities are not given. TCRbeta CDR3 regions were amplified from genomic DNA using the immunoSEQ Assay, a bias-controlled multiplex PCR. As for the authors' bioinformatics: The number of nucleated cells in each sample was estimated from the amplification of reference gene primers within the assay. Sequence reads were collapsed and filtered to measure the absolute abundance of every unique TCRbeta CDR3 rearrangement. For each sample, productive Simpson clonality was calculated by taking the square root of Simpson's diversity index across productive rearrangements. Sourced from immuneACCESS, this table was stored by TCRdb with only in-frame sequences that have V and J called. A share of the clones is absent; for the studies checked, an unresolved V gene accounts for under half, and the remainder has no known explanation. V and J calls plus clone size are reproduced from that table; the DNA served to infer D and trimming. This sample comprises roughly 280,000 clones, under 90% of them detected only once. 1.5% to 2% of the sample is held by the ten biggest clonotypes.

In the prospective study, participants were roughly 18 to 100 years old, resided in about two dozen geographic areas of the United States, and were enrolled through a virtual design. To assign participants to cohorts, the prospective study relied on clinical history that participants themselves reported in a screening survey and a study questionnaire. For ImmuneRACE Cohort 3, a participant was defined as recovered based on two consecutive negative NP/OP PCR tests, clearance by a healthcare professional, or resolution of symptoms. In the prospective study, whole blood, serum and a nasopharyngeal or oropharyngeal swab were collected from each participant by mobile phlebotomists. Additional blood draws and questionnaires over an approximately two-month period could optionally be provided by prospective study participants. Prospective study blood samples were shipped either frozen or at room temperature before DNA extraction.

Input material: PBMCs or T cells enriched from blood (not recorded which). This TCR was recovered from a woman aged 55-70 years who had recovered from COVID-19. The chain joins TRBV2 to TRBJ2-5; the D gene is perhaps TRBD2, on 5 matching bases. This receptor carries the CDR3 CASSEVLGVAETQYF. The DNA sequence is TGTGCCAGCAGTGAAGTTTTGGGAGTTGCGGAGACCCAGTACTTC.